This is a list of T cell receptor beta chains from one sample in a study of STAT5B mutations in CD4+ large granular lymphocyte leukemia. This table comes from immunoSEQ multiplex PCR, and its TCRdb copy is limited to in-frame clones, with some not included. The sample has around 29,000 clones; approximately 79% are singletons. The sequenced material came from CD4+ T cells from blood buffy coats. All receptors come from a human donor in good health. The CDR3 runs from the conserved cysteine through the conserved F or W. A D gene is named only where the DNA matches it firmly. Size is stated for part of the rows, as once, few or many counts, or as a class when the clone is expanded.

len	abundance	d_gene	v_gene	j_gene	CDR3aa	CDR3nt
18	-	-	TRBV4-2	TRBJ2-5	CASSQKEYTGGTQETQYF	TGTGCCAGCAGCCAAAAGGAATACACGGGGGGCACCCAAGAGACCCAGTACTTC
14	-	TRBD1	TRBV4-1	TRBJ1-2	CASGGTGDLYGYTF	TGCGCCAGCGGTGGGACAGGGGATCTATATGGCTACACCTTC
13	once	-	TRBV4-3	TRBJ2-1	CASSQSLYYEQFF	TGCGCCAGCAGCCAAAGCTTATACTATGAGCAGTTCTTC
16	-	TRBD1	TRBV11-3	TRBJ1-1	CASSLDQDRGYTEAFF	TGTGCCAGCAGCTTAGATCAGGACAGGGGGTACACTGAAGCTTTCTTT
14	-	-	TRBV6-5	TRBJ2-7	CASSYRDKTYEQYF	TGTGCCAGCAGTTACCGGGACAAAACCTACGAGCAGTACTTC
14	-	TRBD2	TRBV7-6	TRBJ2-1	CASSSGLAGEEQFF	TGTGCCAGCAGCTCGGGACTAGCGGGGGAAGAGCAGTTCTTC
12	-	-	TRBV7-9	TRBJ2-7	CASNFQNFGQYF	TGTGCCAGCAACTTTCAGAATTTCGGGCAGTACTTC
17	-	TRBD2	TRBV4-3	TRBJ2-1	CASSQVSGLARGGEQFF	TGCGCCAGCAGCCAAGTATCAGGACTAGCGAGGGGAGGTGAGCAGTTCTTC
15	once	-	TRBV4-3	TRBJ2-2	CASSQDPRRIGELFF	TGCGCCAGCAGCCAAGATCCGCGCCGGATCGGGGAGCTGTTTTTT
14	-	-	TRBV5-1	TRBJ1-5	CASSPGISNQPQHF	TGCGCCAGCAGTCCGGGGATTAGCAATCAGCCCCAGCATTTT
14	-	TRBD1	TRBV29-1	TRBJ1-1	CSVSPEDRASKAFF	TGCAGCGTTTCCCCAGAAGACAGGGCCTCTAAAGCTTTCTTT
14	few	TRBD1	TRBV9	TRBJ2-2	CASSGTGDTGELFF	TGTGCCAGCAGCGGGACAGGGGATACCGGGGAGCTGTTTTTT
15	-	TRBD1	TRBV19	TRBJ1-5	CASRSRGQGYQPQHF	TGTGCCAGTAGGAGTCGGGGACAGGGATATCAGCCCCAGCATTTT
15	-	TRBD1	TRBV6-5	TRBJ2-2	CASSRGQGGTGELFF	TGTGCCAGCAGCCGAGGACAGGGAGGCACCGGGGAGCTGTTTTTT
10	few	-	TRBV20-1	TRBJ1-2	CSVGDYGYTF	TGCAGTGTGGGGGACTATGGCTACACCTTC
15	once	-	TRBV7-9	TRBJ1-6	CASSLVGVYNSPLHF	TGTGCCAGCAGCTTAGTCGGGGTCTATAATTCACCCCTCCACTTT
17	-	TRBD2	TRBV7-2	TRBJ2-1	CASSLSSGSGGYNEQFF	TGTGCCAGCAGCCTCTCCTCCGGCAGCGGGGGGTACAATGAGCAGTTCTTC
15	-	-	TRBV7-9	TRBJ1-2	CASSPQSTYNYGYTF	TGTGCCAGCAGCCCCCAGTCAACCTATAACTATGGCTACACCTTC
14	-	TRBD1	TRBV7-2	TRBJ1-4	CASSRTGFNEKLFF	TGTGCCAGCAGCCGGACAGGGTTTAATGAAAAACTGTTTTTT
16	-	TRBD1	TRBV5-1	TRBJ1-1	CASSLWGTGGYDAAFF	TGCGCCAGCAGCTTGTGGGGGACAGGGGGCTACGATGCAGCTTTCTTT
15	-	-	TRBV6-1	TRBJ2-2	CASSDQAPGTGELFF	TGTGCCAGCAGTGACCAGGCCCCGGGCACCGGGGAGCTGTTTTTT
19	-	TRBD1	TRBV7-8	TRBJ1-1	CASSLVGGGTGYMNTEAFF	TGTGCCAGCAGCTTAGTAGGAGGGGGGACAGGGTACATGAACACTGAAGCTTTCTTT
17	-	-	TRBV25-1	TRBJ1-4	CASSDLSFWGTNEKLFF	TGTGCCAGCAGTGACTTGAGCTTTTGGGGAACTAATGAAAAACTGTTTTTT
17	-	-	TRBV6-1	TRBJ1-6	CASSEASTQGLDSPLHF	TGTGCCAGCAGTGAAGCGTCGACACAGGGTCTCGATTCACCCCTCCACTTT
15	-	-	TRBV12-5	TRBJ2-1	CASGFWLEPDNEQFF	TGTGCTAGTGGTTTCTGGCTCGAGCCTGACAATGAGCAGTTCTTC
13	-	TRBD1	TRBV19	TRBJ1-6	CACSRGLDSPLHF	TGTGCCTGCAGCAGGGGGCTTGATTCACCCCTCCACTTT
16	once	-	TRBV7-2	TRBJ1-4	CASSPSYSATNEKLFF	TGTGCCAGCAGCCCCAGCTACAGTGCAACTAATGAAAAACTGTTTTTT
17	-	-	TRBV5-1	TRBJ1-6	CASSGSLGGGDNSPLHF	TGCGCCAGCAGCGGATCCCTCGGGGGAGGCGATAATTCACCCCTCCACTTT
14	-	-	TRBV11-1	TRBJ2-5	CASSPGRFQETQYF	TGTGCCAGCAGCCCGGGACGGTTCCAAGAGACCCAGTACTTC
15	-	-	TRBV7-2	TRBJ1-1	CASSQSVGRNTEAFF	TGTGCCAGCAGCCAATCCGTTGGCAGGAACACTGAAGCTTTCTTT
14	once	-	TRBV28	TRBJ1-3	CASNPGVAGNTIYF	TGTGCCAGCAACCCGGGGGTAGCTGGAAACACCATATATTTT
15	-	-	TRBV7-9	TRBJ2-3	CASSFGGARTDTQYF	TGTGCCAGCAGCTTCGGAGGGGCCAGGACAGATACGCAGTATTTT
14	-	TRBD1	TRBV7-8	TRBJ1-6	CASSVTGGDSPLHF	TGTGCCAGCAGCGTAACAGGGGGTGATTCACCCCTCCACTTT
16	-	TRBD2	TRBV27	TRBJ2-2	CASSLAGGANTGELFF	TGTGCCAGCAGTTTAGCGGGGGGGGCGAACACCGGGGAGCTGTTTTTT
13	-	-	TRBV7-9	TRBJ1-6	CASSLRPGSPLHF	TGTGCCAGCAGCTTAAGGCCTGGGTCACCCCTCCACTTT
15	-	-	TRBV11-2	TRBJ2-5	CASSLGGGQSETQYF	TGTGCCAGCAGCTTAGGGGGGGGACAATCGGAGACCCAGTACTTC
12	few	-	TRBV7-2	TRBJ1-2	CASSLGFYGYTF	TGTGCCAGCAGCTTAGGCTTCTATGGCTACACCTTC
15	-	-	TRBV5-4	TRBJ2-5	CASTPNRASVETQYF	TGTGCCAGCACCCCTAATAGGGCCTCAGTGGAGACCCAGTACTTC
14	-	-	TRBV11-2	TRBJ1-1	CASSLEGGNTEAFF	TGTGCCAGCAGCTTAGAGGGGGGGAACACTGAAGCTTTCTTT
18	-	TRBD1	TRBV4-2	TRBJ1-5	CASSRGQGADDSNQPQHF	TGTGCCAGCAGCCGCGGACAGGGGGCTGATGATAGCAATCAGCCCCAGCATTTT
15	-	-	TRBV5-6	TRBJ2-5	CASSLVAGYQETQYF	TGTGCCAGCAGCTTGGTGGCAGGGTACCAAGAGACCCAGTACTTC
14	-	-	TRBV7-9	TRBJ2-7	CASSLIGQGYEQYF	TGTGCCAGCAGCTTGATTGGGCAGGGCTACGAGCAGTACTTC
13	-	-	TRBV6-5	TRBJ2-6	CASSPGGANVLTF	TGTGCCAGCAGTCCCGGTGGGGCCAACGTCCTGACTTTC
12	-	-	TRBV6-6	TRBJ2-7	CASSLGGYEQYF	TGTGCCAGCAGTTTAGGGGGCTACGAGCAGTACTTC
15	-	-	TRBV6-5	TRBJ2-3	CASTKGGRLADTQYF	TGTGCCAGCACGAAGGGGGGGAGGTTGGCAGATACGCAGTATTTT
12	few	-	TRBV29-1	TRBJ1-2	CSVPVSGVGYTF	TGCAGCGTTCCCGTATCGGGGGTTGGCTACACCTTC
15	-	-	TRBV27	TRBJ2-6	CASSLGVPGANVLTF	TGTGCCAGCAGTTTGGGGGTCCCTGGGGCCAACGTCCTGACTTTC
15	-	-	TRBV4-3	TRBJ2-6	CASSQVRAGANVLTF	TGCGCCAGCAGCCAAGTACGGGCTGGGGCCAACGTCCTGACTTTC
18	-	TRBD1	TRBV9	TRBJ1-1	CASSARTGTGLMNTEAFF	TGTGCCAGCAGCGCCAGAACCGGGACAGGGTTAATGAACACTGAAGCTTTCTTT
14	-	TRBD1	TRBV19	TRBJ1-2	CASSIRDRGYGYTF	TGTGCCAGTAGTATCCGGGACAGGGGCTATGGCTACACCTTC
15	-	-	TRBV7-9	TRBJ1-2	CASSLDGLSNYGYTF	TGTGCCAGCAGCTTAGATGGGCTCTCTAACTATGGCTACACCTTC
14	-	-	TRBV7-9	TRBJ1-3	CASLGRNSGNTIYF	TGTGCTTCCTTGGGGAGAAACTCTGGAAACACCATATATTTT
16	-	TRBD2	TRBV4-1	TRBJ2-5	CASSHQRTSVEETQYF	TGCGCCAGCAGCCACCAGCGGACTAGCGTTGAGGAGACCCAGTACTTC